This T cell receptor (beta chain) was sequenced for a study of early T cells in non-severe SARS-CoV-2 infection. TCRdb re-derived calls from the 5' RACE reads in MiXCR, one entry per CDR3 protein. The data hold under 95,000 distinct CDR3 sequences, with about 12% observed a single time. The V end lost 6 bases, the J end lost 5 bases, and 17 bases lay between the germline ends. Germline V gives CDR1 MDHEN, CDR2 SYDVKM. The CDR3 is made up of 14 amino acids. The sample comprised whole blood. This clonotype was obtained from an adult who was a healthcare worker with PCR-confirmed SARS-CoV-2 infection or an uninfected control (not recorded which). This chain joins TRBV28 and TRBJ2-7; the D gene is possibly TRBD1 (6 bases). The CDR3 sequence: CASRSQGPLDEQYF. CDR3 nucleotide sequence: TGTGCCAGCAGGTCACAGGGTCCTCTGGACGAGCAGTACTTC.